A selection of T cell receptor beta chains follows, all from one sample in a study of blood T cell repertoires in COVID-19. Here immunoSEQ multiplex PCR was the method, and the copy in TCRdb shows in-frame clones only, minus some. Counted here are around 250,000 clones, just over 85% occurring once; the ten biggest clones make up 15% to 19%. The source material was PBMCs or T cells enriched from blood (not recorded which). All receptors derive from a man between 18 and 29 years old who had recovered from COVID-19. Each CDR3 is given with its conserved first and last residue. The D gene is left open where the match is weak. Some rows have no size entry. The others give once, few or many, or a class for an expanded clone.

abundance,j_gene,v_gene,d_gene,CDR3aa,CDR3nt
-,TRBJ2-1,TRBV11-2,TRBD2,CASSLDLGRQREYEQFF,TGTGCCAGCAGCTTAGATCTGGGCCGCCAGCGGGAGTATGAGCAGTTCTTC
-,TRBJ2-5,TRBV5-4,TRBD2,CASSLAVAGAQETQYF,TGTGCCAGCAGCTTGGCGGTAGCGGGGGCCCAAGAGACCCAGTACTTC
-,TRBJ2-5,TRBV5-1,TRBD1,CASSTGQGETQYF,TGCGCCAGCAGCACCGGACAGGGTGAGACCCAGTACTTC
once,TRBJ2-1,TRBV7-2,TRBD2,CASSFQTSGGIYEQFF,TGTGCCAGCAGCTTTCAGACTAGCGGGGGAATCTATGAGCAGTTCTTC
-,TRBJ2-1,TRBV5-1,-,CASSDPATVSYNEQFF,TGCGCCAGCAGCGATCCCGCGACAGTCTCCTACAATGAGCAGTTCTTC
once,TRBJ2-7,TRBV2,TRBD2,CASSELAGGPYEQYF,TGTGCCAGCAGTGAACTAGCGGGAGGGCCTTACGAGCAGTACTTC
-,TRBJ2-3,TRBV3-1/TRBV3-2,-,CASSRGGADTQYF,TGTGCCAGCAGCCGGGGGGGCGCAGATACGCAGTATTTT
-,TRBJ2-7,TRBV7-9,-,CASSSTEIYEQYF,TGTGCCAGCAGCTCGACAGAGATCTACGAGCAGTACTTC
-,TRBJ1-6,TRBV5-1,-,CASSSQGFLYNSPLHF,TGCGCCAGCAGCAGTCAGGGATTCCTCTATAATTCACCCCTCCACTTT
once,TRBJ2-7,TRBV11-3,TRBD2,CASSALAGVPHEQYF,TGTGCCAGCAGCGCACTAGCGGGAGTTCCCCACGAGCAGTACTTC
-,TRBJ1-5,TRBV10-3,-,CAIWAGRDQPQHF,TGTGCCATTTGGGCGGGGCGAGATCAGCCCCAGCATTTT
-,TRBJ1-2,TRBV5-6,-,CASSPRRREGYTF,TGTGCCAGCAGCCCCAGGAGGCGCGAGGGCTACACCTTC
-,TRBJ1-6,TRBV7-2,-,CASSGQLSPLHF,TGTGCCAGCAGCGGGCAGCTCTCACCCCTCCACTTT
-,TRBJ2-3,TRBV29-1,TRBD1,CSVVSRQRGPEDTQYF,TGCAGCGTTGTGTCTCGGCAGAGGGGGCCTGAAGATACGCAGTATTTT
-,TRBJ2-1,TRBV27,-,CASQPDRGNEQFF,TGTGCCAGCCAACCGGATCGGGGGAATGAGCAGTTCTTC
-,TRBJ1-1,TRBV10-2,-,CASTLGVRDTEAFF,TGCGCCAGCACCCTTGGAGTTCGGGACACTGAAGCTTTCTTT
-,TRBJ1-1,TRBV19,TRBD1,CASNIGTGNTEAFF,TGTGCCAGTAACATCGGGACAGGGAACACTGAAGCTTTCTTT
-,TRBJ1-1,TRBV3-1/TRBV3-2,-,CASSQDFTIGVWTEAFF,TGTGCCAGCAGCCAAGATTTTACTATCGGGGTGTGGACTGAAGCTTTCTTT
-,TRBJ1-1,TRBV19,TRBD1,CASIRDRGSRMAFF,TGTGCCAGTATTAGAGACAGGGGGTCTAGAATGGCTTTCTTT
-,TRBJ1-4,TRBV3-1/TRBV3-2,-,CASSHGIRGGNEKLFF,TGTGCCAGCAGCCACGGAATCAGGGGCGGGAATGAAAAACTGTTTTTT
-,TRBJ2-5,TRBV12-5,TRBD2,CASGIAGGPQETQYF,TGTGCTAGTGGAATAGCGGGGGGGCCTCAAGAGACCCAGTACTTC
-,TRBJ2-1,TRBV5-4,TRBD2,CASSLLAGTSNEQFF,TGTGCCAGCAGCCTACTAGCGGGAACGAGCAATGAGCAGTTCTTC
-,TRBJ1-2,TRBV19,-,CASSILQGRLSYGYTF,TGTGCCAGTAGTATCCTTCAGGGCAGGCTGAGCTATGGCTACACCTTC
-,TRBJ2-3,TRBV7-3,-,CASSSGHTGTDTQYF,TGTGCCAGCAGCTCCGGTCATACGGGCACAGATACGCAGTATTTT
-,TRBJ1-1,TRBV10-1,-,CASSTLQGRNTEAFF,TGCGCCAGCAGTACACTTCAGGGTCGGAACACTGAAGCTTTCTTT
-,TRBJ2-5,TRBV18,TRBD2,CASSPGTSWETQYF,TGTGCCAGCTCACCAGGGACTAGCTGGGAGACCCAGTACTTC
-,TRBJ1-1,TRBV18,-,CASSPRPNTEAFF,TGTGCCAGCTCACCGCGTCCGAACACTGAAGCTTTCTTT